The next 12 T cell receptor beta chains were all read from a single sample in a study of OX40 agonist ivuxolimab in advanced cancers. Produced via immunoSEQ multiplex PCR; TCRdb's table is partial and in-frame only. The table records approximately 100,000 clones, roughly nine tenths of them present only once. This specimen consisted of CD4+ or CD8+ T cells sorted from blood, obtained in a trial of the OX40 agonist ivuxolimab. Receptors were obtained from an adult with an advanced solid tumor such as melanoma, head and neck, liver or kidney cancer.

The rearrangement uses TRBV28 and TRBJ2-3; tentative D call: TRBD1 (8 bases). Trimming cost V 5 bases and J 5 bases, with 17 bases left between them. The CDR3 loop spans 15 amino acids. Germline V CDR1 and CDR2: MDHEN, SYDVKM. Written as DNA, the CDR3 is TGTGCCAGCAGTACCGACAGGGGAGGGAGAGATACGCAGTATTTT. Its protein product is CASSTDRGGRDTQYF.

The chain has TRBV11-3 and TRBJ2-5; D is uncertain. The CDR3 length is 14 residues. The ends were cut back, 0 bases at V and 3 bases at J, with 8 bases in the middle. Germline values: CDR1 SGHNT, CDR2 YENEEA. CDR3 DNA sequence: TGTGCCAGCAGCTTAGATTCCCGCGAAGAGACCCAGTACTTC. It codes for CASSLDSREETQYF.

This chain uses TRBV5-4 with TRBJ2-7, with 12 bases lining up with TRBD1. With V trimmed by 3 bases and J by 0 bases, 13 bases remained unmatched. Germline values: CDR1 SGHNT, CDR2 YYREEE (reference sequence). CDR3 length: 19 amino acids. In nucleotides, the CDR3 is TGTGCCAGCAGCTCGGGCGGGACAGGGGGCCCTAGGAGCTCCTACGAGCAGTACTTC. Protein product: CASSSGGTGGPRSSYEQYF.

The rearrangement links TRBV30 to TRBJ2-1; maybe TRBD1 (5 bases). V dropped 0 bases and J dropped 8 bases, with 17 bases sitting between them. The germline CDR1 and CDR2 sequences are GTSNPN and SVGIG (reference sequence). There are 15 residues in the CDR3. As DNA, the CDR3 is TGTGCCTGGAGTGTACTATTTAGGGGTTACTATGAGCAGTTCTTC. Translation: CAWSVLFRGYYEQFF. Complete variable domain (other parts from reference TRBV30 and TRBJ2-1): SQTIHQWPATLVQPVGSPLSLECTVEGTSNPNLYWYRQAAGRGLQLLFYSVGIGQISSEVPQNLSASRPQDRQFILSSKKLLLSDSGFYLCAWSVLFRGYYEQFFGPGTRLTVL.

The CDR3 spells CASSKTSGSYNEQFF. The CDR3, as DNA: TGTGCCAGCAGTAAGACTAGCGGCTCCTACAATGAGCAGTTCTTC. The chain employs TRBV27 and TRBJ2-1; 9 bases agree with TRBD2. The CDR3 is 15 amino acids. The V segment lost 5 bases and the J segment 0 bases; nucleotides outside the gene matches: 2. CDR1 is MNHEY, CDR2 SMNVEV, per germline (reference sequence).

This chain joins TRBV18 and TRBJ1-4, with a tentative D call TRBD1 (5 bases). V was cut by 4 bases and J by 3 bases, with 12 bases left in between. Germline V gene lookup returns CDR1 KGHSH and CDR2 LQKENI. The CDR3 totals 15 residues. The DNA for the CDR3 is TGTGCCAGCTCACACAAACAGGCCTCTAATGAAAAACTGTTTTTT. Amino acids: CASSHKQASNEKLFF.

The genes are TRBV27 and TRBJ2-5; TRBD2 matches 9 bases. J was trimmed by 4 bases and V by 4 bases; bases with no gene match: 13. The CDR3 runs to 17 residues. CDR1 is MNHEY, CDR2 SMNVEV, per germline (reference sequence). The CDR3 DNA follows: TGTGCCAGCAGTTCACCCTCCAGCGGGAGGTTCGTAGAGACCCAGTACTTC. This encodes CASSSPSSGRFVETQYF.

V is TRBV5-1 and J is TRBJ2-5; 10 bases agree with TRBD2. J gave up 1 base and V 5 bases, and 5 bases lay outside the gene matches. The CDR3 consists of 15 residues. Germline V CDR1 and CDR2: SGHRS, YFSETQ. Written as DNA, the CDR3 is TGCGCCAGCAGGAGCGGGAGGGGGTCCCAAGAGACCCAGTACTTC. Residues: CASRSGRGSQETQYF.

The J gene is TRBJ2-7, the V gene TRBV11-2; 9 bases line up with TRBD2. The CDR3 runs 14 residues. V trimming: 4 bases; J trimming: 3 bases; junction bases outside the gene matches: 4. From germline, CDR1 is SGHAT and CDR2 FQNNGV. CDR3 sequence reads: CASSSAGGSYEQYF. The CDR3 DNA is TGTGCCAGCAGCTCAGCGGGAGGCAGCTACGAGCAGTACTTC.

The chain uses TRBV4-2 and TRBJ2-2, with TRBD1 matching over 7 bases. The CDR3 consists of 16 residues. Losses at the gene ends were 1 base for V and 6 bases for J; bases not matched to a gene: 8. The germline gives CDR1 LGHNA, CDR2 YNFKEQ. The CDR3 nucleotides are TGTGCCAGCAGCCAAGTGCAGGGACAGATATCCGGGGAGCTGTTTTTT. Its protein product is CASSQVQGQISGELFF.

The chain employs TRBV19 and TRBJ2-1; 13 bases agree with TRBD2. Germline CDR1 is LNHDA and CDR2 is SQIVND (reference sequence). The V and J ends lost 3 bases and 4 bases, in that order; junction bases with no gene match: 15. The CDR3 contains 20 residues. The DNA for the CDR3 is TGTGCCAGTAGTATTAGAGTGACTAGCGGGAGGACTGGCCTTTACAATGAGCAGTTCTTC. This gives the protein CASSIRVTSGRTGLYNEQFF. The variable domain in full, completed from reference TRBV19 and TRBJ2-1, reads DGGITQSPKYLFRKEGQNVTLSCEQNLNHDAMYWYRQDPGQGLRLIYYSQIVNDFQKGDIAEGYSVSREKKESFPLTVTSAQKNPTAFYLCASSIRVTSGRTGLYNEQFFGPGTRLTVL.

As DNA, the CDR3 is TGTGCCAGTAGTCGTCAACTCGGGGGTCCTGGGGCCAACGTCCTGACTTTC. This encodes CASSRQLGGPGANVLTF. The chain couples TRBV19 to TRBJ2-6, with D perhaps matching TRBD2 (6 bases). CDR1 LNHDA and CDR2 SQIVND come from the germline V gene (reference sequence). The CDR3 is 17 residues long. V shed 5 bases and J shed 2 bases, with 16 bases lying between them.